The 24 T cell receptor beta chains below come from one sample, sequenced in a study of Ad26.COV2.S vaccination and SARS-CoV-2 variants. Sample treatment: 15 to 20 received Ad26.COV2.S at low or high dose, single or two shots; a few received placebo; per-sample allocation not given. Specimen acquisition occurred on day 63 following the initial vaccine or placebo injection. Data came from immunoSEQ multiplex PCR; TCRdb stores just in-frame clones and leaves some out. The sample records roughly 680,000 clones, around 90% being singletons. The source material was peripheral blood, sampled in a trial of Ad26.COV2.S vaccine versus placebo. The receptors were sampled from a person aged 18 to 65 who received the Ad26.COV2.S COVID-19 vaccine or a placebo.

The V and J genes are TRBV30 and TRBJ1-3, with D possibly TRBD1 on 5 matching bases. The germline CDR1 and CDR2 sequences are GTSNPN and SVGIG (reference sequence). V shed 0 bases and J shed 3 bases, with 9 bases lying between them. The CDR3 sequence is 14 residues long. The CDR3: CAWSVRRDGNTIYF. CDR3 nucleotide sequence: TGTGCCTGGAGTGTACGCAGGGATGGAAACACCATATATTTT. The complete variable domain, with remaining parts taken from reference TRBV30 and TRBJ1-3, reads SQTIHQWPATLVQPVGSPLSLECTVEGTSNPNLYWYRQAAGRGLQLLFYSVGIGQISSEVPQNLSASRPQDRQFILSSKKLLLSDSGFYLCAWSVRRDGNTIYFGEGSWLTVV.

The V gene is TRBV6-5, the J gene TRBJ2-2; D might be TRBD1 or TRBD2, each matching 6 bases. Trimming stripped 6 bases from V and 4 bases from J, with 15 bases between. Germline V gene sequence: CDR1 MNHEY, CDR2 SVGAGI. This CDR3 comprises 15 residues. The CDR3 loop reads CASRRGEAGTGELFF. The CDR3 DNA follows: TGTGCCAGCAGGAGGGGGGAGGCGGGCACCGGGGAGCTGTTTTTT.

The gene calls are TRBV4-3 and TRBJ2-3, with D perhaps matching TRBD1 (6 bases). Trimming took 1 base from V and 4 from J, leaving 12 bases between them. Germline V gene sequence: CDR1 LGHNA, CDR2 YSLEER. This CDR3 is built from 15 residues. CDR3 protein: CASSQAQGSADTQYF. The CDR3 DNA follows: TGCGCCAGCAGCCAAGCCCAGGGGAGTGCAGATACGCAGTATTTT.

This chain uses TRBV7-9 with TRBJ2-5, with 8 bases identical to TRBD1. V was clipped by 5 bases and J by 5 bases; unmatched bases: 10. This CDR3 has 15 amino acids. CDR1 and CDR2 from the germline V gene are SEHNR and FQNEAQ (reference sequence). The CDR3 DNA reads TGTGCCAGCAGCCCTATAGCAGGGGGCGGGGAGACCCAGTACTTC. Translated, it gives CASSPIAGGGETQYF.

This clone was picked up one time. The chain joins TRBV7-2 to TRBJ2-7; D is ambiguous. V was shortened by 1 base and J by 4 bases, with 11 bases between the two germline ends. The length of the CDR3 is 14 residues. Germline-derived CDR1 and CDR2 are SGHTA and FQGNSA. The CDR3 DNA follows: TGTGCCAGCAGCTTAGGACCGGGCAGATACGAGCAGTACTTC. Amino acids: CASSLGPGRYEQYF.

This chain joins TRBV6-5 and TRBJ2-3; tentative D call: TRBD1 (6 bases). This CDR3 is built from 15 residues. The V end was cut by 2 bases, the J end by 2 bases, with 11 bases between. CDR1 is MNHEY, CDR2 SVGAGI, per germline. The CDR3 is CASSYGGLPTDTQYF. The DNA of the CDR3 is TGTGCCAGCAGTTACGGGGGCCTACCCACAGATACGCAGTATTTT.

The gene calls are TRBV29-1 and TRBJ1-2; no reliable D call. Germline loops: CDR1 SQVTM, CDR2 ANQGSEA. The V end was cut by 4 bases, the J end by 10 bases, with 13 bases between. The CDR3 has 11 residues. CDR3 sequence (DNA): TGCAGCGTTGTGGGTGGTCTCGACTACACCTTC. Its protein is CSVVGGLDYTF.

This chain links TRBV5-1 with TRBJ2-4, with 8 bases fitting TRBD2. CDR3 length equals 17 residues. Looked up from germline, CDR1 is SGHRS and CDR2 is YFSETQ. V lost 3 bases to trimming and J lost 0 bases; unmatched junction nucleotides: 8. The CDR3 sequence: CASSSTSGLLAKNIQYF. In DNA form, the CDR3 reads TGCGCCAGCAGCTCTACTAGCGGTCTACTAGCCAAAAACATTCAGTACTTC.

CDR3 protein: CASSQGQGARETQYF. The DNA for the CDR3 is TGCGCCAGCAGCCAGGGACAGGGAGCTAGGGAGACCCAGTACTTC. The chain is built from TRBV4-1 and TRBJ2-5, with 9 bases identical to TRBD1. Germline V gives CDR1 MGHRA, CDR2 YSYEKL. CDR3 length: 15 amino acids. The V segment lost 3 bases and the J segment 5 bases; nucleotides outside the gene matches: 7.

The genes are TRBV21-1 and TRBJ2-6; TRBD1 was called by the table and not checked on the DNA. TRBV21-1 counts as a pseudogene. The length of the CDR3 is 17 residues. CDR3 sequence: CASETTAGPSGANVLTF. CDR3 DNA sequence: TGTGCCAGCGAAACGACAGCTGGTCCCTCTGGGGCCAACGTCCTGACTTTC.

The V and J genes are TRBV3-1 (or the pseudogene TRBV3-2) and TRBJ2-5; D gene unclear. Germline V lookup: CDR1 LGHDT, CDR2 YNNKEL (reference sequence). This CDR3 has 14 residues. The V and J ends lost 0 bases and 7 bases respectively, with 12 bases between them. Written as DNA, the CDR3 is TGTGCCAGCAGCCAAGAAGATTGGGATACGACCCAGTACTTC. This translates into CASSQEDWDTTQYF.

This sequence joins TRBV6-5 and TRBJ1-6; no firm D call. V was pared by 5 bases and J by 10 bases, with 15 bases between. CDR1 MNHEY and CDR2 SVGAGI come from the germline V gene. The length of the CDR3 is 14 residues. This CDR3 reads CASSPTMGASPLHF. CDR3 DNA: TGTGCCAGCAGTCCGACGATGGGTGCGTCACCCCTCCACTTT.

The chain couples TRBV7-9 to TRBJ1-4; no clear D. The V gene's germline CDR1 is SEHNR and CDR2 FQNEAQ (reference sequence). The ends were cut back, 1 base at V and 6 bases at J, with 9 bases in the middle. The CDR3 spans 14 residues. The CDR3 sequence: CASSLVEGYEKLFF. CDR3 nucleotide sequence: TGTGCCAGCAGCTTAGTCGAAGGGTATGAAAAACTGTTTTTT.

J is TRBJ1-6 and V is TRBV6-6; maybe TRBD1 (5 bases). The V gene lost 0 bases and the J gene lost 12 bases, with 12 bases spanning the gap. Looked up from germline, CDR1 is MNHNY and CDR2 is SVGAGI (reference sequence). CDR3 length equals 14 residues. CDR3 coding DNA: TGTGCCAGCAGTTACTCGGGGGATAGGGAACCCCTCCACTTT. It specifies CASSYSGDREPLHF.

The CDR3 is CASSPLSLHEQYF. CDR3 DNA sequence: TGTGCCAGCAGCCCTCTGTCTTTGCACGAGCAGTACTTC. The chain recombines TRBV12-3 or TRBV12-4 with TRBJ2-7; D is unresolved. CDR3 length: 13 residues. Trimming removed 6 bases from V and 5 bases from J, with 14 bases in between.

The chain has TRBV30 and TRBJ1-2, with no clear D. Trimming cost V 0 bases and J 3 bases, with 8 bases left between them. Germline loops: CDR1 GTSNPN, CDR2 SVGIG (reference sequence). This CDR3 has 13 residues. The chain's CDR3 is CAWSVDTYYGYTF. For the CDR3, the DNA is TGTGCCTGGAGTGTAGACACTTACTATGGCTACACCTTC.

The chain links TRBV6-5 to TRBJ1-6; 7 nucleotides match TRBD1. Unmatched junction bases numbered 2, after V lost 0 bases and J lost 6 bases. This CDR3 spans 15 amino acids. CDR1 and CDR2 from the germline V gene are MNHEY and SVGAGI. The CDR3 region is CASSYSSGGNSPLHF. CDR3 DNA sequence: TGTGCCAGCAGTTACTCGTCAGGGGGTAATTCACCCCTCCACTTT.

As DNA, the CDR3 is TGTGCCTGGAGTCGGACTATACCTCGCACAGATACGCAGTATTTT. Protein: CAWSRTIPRTDTQYF. The chain employs TRBV30 and TRBJ2-3; D perhaps matches TRBD2 (6 bases). Germline values: CDR1 GTSNPN, CDR2 SVGIG (reference sequence). Trimming pared 2 bases from V and 1 base from J, leaving 13 bases between. The CDR3 consists of 15 residues. Supplemented by reference TRBV30 and TRBJ2-3, the full variable domain reads SQTIHQWPATLVQPVGSPLSLECTVEGTSNPNLYWYRQAAGRGLQLLFYSVGIGQISSEVPQNLSASRPQDRQFILSSKKLLLSDSGFYLCAWSRTIPRTDTQYFGPGTRLTVL.

DNA of the CDR3: TGCAGCGTTGTGGAGAGCGGCCAAGGCAATCAGCCCCAGCATTTT. Encoded protein: CSVVESGQGNQPQHF. V usage is TRBV29-1 and J usage is TRBJ1-5; D is undetermined. Deletions cut 4 bases from V and 2 bases from J, with 15 bases between. Germline-derived CDR1 and CDR2 are SQVTM and ANQGSEA. The CDR3 runs 15 residues.

The CDR3 loop is CASSLTKGTEAFF. The CDR3 DNA sequence: TGTGCCAGCAGTTTAACGAAGGGCACTGAAGCTTTCTTT. The V call is TRBV27, the J call TRBJ1-1; D remains unclear. There are 13 residues in the CDR3. Germline V gene sequence: CDR1 MNHEY, CDR2 SMNVEV (reference sequence). Between the trimmed V and J ends, which lost 2 bases and 4 bases, there was a span of 8 bases.

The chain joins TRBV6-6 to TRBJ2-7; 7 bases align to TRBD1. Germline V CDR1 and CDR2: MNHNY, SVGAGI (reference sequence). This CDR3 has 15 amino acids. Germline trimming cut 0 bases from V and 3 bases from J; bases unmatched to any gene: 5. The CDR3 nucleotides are TGTGCCAGCAGTTACTCGGGGACAGCCAACTACGAGCAGTACTTC. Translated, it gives CASSYSGTANYEQYF.

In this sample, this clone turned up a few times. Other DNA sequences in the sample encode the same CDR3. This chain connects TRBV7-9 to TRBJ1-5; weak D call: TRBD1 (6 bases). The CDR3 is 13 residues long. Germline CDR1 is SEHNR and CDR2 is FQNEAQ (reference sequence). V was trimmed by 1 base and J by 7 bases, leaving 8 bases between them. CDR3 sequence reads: CASSLEGGQPQHF. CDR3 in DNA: TGTGCCAGCAGCTTAGAGGGGGGCCAGCCCCAGCATTTT.

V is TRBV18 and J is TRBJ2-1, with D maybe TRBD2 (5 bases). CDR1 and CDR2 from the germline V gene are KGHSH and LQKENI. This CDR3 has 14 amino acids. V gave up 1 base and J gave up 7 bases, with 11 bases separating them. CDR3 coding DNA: TGTGCCAGCTCACCACTACTAGTGGCAAATGAGCAGTTCTTC. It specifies CASSPLLVANEQFF.

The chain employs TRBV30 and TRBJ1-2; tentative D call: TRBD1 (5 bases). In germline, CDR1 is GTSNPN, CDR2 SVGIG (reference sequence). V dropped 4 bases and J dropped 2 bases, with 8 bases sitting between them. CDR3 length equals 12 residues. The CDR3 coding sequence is TGTGCCTGGAACCGGGACAACTATGGCTACACCTTC. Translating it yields CAWNRDNYGYTF.